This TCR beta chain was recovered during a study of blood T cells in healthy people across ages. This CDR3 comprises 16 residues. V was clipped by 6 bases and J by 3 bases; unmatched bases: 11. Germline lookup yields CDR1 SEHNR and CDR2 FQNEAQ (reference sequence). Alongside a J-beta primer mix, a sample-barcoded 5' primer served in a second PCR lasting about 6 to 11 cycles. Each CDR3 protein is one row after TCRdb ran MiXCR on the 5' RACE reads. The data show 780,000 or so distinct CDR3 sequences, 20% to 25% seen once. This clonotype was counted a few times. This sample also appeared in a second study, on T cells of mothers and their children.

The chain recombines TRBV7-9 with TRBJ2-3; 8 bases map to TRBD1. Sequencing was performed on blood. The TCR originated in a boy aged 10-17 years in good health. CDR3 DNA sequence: TGTGCCAGCAGACCCGGACAGGGCGGAATGACAGATACGCAGTATTTT. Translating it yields CASRPGQGGMTDTQYF. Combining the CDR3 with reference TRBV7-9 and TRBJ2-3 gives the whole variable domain DTGVSQNPRHKITKRGQNVTFRCDPISEHNRLYWYRQTLGQGPEFLTYFQNEAQLEKSRLLSDRFSAERPKGSFSTLEIQRTEQGDSAMYLCASRPGQGGMTDTQYFGPGTRLTVL.